This TCR beta chain was found in a study of CD8+ T cells in alopecia areata. Lesional scalp punch biopsies and peripheral blood were collected from alopecia areata patients. PBMCs served as the source from which CD4+ and CD8+ T cells were sorted. This CDR3 is 15 amino acids long. CDR1 is MDHEN, CDR2 SYDVKM, per germline. Trimming removed 2 bases from V and 7 bases from J; junction bases left unmatched: 5. The authors extracted RNA and reverse transcribed it into cDNA as the sequencing template. Sequencing was performed with immunoSEQ multiplex PCR; in TCRdb, only in-frame clones are kept and a portion is missing. The data contain about 120,000 clones, more than 30% of them seen just once; the ten biggest clones take up 3% to 3.5%.

This TCR derives from a human donor with alopecia areata. The chain links TRBV28 to TRBJ2-3; 11 bases fit TRBD1. Input material: CD4+ T cells sorted from blood. The CDR3, as DNA: TGTGCCAGCAGTTTAGTGGGACAGGGGGAGCATACGCAGTATTTT. Translated: CASSLVGQGEHTQYF.